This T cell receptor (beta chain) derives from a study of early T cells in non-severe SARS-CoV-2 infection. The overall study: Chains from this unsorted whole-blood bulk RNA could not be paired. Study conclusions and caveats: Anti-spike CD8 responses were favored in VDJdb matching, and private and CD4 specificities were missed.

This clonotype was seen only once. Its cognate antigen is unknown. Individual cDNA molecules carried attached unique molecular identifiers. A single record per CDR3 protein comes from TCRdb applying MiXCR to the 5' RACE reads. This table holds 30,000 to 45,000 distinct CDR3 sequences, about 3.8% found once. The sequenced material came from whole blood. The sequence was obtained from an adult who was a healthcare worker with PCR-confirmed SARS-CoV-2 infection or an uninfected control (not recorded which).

The CDR3 nucleotides are TGTGCCAGCAGCAAAGAAGCGGGCGCCACCCCCTACGAGCAGTACTTC. This codes for CASSKEAGATPYEQYF. This chain connects TRBV7-9 to TRBJ2-7, with D possibly TRBD2 on 6 matching bases. This CDR3 is built from 16 residues. Germline values: CDR1 SEHNR, CDR2 FQNEAQ (reference sequence). V was clipped by 5 bases and J by 2 bases, with 19 bases between them.